The clone carrying this TCR beta chain was picked up many times. Through a sample-barcoded 5' primer and a J-beta primer mix, a second PCR was run for roughly 6 to 12 cycles. In TCRdb, the 5' RACE reads were re-called with MiXCR into one record per CDR3 protein. The sample lists about 1.6 million distinct CDR3 sequences, about 35% occurring once. The sample originates from a study of blood T cells in healthy people across ages. Looking at the study overall: About one barcoded beta molecule per two T cells came from capture by template switching.

The CDR3 is 18 amino acids. The V end lost 1 base, the J end lost 0 bases, and 18 bases lay between the germline ends. Germline values: CDR1 MGHRA, CDR2 YSYEKL. The chain employs TRBV4-1 and TRBJ1-2; D might be TRBD1 (6 bases). The sample was blood. This clonotype originated in a woman between 25 and 40 years old in good health. For the CDR3, the DNA is TGCGCCAGCAGCCAAGCTAAGACAGGCACGGGGCCTAACTATGGCTACACCTTC. Translating gives CASSQAKTGTGPNYGYTF.